Below, 3 T cell receptor beta chains from the same sample are listed, as sequenced in a study of shared clonotypes between healthy human individuals. CD8 cells regarded as naive lacked CD45RO, were positively chosen for CCR7, and omitted terminally differentiated effector memory CD45RA+ cells. Sequencing was performed with immunoSEQ multiplex PCR; in TCRdb, only in-frame clones are kept and a portion is missing. This sample has about 800,000 clones; 90% to 98% occur once, and the top ten carry around 0.25%. Material for sequencing was naive CD8+ T cells sorted from blood. The receptors were sampled from a man aged 30 to 45 in good health.

The gene calls are TRBV4-3 and TRBJ2-7; maybe TRBD2 (6 bases). Germline V gene data show CDR1 as LGHNA and CDR2 as YSLEER. The CDR3 runs to 18 residues. V gave up 0 bases and J gave up 1 base, with 19 bases separating them. For the CDR3, the DNA is TGCGCCAGCAGCCAAGAAGTCCCCCCCCTAGCGAGATCCTACGAGCAGTACTTC. It translates to CASSQEVPPLARSYEQYF.

The CDR3 is CSAWSPGQVSTDTQYF. CDR3 in DNA: TGCAGCGCCTGGAGCCCGGGACAGGTTAGCACAGATACGCAGTATTTT. The rearrangement links TRBV29-1 to TRBJ2-3, with 8 bases lining up with TRBD1. Germline loops: CDR1 SQVTM, CDR2 ANQGSEA. With V trimmed by 7 bases and J by 0 bases, 12 bases remained unmatched. CDR3 length equals 16 residues.

The chain joins TRBV5-1 to TRBJ2-2; 12 nucleotides agree with TRBD2. Germline V gene lookup returns CDR1 SGHRS and CDR2 YFSETQ. Losses at the gene ends were 0 bases for V and 5 bases for J; bases not matched to a gene: 8. The CDR3 length is 18 residues. CDR3 sequence reads: CASSLEASGRARTGELFF. The CDR3 nucleotides read TGCGCCAGCAGCTTGGAGGCTAGCGGGAGGGCGAGAACCGGGGAGCTGTTTTTT.